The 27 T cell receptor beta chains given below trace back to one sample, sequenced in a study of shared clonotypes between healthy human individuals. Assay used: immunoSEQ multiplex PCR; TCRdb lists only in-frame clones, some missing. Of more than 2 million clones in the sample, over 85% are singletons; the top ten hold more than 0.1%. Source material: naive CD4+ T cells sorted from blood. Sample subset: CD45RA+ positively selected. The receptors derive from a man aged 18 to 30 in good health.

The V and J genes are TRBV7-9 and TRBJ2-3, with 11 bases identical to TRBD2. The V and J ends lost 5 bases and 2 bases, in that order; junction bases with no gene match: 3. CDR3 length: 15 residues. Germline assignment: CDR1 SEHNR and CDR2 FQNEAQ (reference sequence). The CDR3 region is CASSPSGGTTDTQYF. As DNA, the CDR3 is TGTGCCAGCAGCCCTAGCGGGGGGACCACAGATACGCAGTATTTT. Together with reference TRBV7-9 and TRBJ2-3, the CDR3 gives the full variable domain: DTGVSQNPRHKITKRGQNVTFRCDPISEHNRLYWYRQTLGQGPEFLTYFQNEAQLEKSRLLSDRFSAERPKGSFSTLEIQRTEQGDSAMYLCASSPSGGTTDTQYFGPGTRLTVL.

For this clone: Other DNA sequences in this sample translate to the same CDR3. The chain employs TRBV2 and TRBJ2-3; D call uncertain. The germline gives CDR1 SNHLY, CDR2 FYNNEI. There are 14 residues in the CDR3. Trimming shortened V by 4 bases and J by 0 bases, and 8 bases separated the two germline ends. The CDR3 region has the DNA TGTGCCAGCAGTGTGCTAGGGAGCACAGATACGCAGTATTTT. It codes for CASSVLGSTDTQYF.

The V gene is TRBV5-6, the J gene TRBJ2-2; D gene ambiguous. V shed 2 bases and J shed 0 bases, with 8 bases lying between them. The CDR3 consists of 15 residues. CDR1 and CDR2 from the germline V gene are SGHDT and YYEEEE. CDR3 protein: CASSFGPSNTGELFF. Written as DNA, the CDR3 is TGTGCCAGCAGCTTTGGTCCATCGAACACCGGGGAGCTGTTTTTT.

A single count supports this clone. CDR3 protein: CAINRGNSYEQYF. CDR3 sequence (DNA): TGTGCCATAAACCGGGGCAACTCCTACGAGCAGTACTTC. V usage is TRBV11-2 and J usage is TRBJ2-7; D may match TRBD1 or TRBD2 (5 bases each). Trimming removed 10 bases from V and 0 bases from J, with 13 bases in between. The CDR3 extends over 13 amino acids. CDR1 is SGHAT, CDR2 FQNNGV, per germline.

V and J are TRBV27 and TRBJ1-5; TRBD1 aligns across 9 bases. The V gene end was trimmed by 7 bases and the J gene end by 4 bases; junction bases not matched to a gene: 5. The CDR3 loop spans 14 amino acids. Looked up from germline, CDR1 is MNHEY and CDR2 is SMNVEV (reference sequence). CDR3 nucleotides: TGTGCCAGCACCAAACAGGGGGCGAATCAGCCCCAGCATTTT. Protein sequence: CASTKQGANQPQHF.

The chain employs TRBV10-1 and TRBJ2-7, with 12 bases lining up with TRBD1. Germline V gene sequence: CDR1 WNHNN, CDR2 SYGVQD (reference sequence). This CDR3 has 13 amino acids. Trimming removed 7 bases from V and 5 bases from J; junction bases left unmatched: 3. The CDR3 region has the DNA TGCGCCAGCACCGGGACAGGGGGCCACGAGCAGTACTTC. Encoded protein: CASTGTGGHEQYF.

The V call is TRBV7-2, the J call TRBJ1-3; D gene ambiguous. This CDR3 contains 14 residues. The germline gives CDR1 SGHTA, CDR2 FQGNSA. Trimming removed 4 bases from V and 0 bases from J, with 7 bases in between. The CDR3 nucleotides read TGTGCCAGCAGCTCCCATGTCTCTGGAAACACCATATATTTT. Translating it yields CASSSHVSGNTIYF.

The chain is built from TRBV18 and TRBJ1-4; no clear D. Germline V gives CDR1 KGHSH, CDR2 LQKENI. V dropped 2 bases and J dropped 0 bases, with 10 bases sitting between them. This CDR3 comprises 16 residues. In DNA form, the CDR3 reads TGTGCCAGCTCACCAGAGGCATCTTCAACTAATGAAAAACTGTTTTTT. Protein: CASSPEASSTNEKLFF.

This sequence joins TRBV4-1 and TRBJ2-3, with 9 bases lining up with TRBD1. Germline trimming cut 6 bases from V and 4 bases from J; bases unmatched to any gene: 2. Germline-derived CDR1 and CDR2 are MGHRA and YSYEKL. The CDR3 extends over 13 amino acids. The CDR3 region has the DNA TGCGCCAGCAGGGGACAGGGCGCAGATACGCAGTATTTT. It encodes CASRGQGADTQYF.

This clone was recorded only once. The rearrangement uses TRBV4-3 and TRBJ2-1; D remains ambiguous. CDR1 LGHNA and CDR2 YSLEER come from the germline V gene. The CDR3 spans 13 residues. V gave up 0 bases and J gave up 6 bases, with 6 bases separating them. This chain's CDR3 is CASSQDIRNEQFF. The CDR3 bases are TGCGCCAGCAGCCAAGACATACGCAATGAGCAGTTCTTC.

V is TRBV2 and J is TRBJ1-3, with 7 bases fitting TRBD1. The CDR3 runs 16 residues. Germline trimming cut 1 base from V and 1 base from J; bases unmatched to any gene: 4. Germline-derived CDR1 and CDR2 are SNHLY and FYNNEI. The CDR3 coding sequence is TGTGCCAGCAGTGAAGGGAGGGGGCATTCTGGAAACACCATATATTTT. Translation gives CASSEGRGHSGNTIYF.

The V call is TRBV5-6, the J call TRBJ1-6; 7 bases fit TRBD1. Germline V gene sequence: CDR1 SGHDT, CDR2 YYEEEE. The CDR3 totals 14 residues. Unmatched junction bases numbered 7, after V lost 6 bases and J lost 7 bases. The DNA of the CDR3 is TGTGCCAGCACCTCGACAGGGAGCAATTCACCCCTCCACTTT. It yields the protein CASTSTGSNSPLHF.

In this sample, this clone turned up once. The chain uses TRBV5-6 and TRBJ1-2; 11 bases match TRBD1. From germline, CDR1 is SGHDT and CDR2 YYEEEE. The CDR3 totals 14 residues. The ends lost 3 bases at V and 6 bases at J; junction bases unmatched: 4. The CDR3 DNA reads TGTGCCAGCAGCTACGGGGACAGGGGGAATGGCTACACCTTC. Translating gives CASSYGDRGNGYTF.

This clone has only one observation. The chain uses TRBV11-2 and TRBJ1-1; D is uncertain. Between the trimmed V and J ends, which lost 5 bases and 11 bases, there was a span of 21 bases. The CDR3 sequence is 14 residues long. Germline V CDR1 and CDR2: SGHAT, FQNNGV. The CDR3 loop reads CASSGISGEPAAFF. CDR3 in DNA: TGTGCCAGCAGCGGGATATCCGGGGAGCCCGCCGCTTTCTTT.

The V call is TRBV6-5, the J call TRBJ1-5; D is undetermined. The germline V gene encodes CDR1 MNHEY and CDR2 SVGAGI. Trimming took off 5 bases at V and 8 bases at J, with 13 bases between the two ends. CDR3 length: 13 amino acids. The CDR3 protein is CASSQPGVKPQHF. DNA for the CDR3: TGTGCCAGCAGTCAACCGGGAGTAAAGCCCCAGCATTTT.

This CDR3 reads CASSPGQSNYGYTF. In DNA, the CDR3 is TGTGCCAGTAGTCCTGGTCAATCGAACTATGGCTACACCTTC. The chain is built from TRBV19 and TRBJ1-2; D remains unclear. Germline CDR1 and CDR2: LNHDA and SQIVND (reference sequence). V was trimmed by 5 bases and J by 2 bases, leaving 12 bases between them. CDR3 length: 14 amino acids.

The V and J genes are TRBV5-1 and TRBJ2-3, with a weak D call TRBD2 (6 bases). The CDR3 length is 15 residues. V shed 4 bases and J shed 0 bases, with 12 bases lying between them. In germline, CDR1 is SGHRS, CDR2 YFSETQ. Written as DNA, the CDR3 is TGCGCCAGCAGCCCTATGGGGGGTAGCACAGATACGCAGTATTTT. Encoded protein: CASSPMGGSTDTQYF.

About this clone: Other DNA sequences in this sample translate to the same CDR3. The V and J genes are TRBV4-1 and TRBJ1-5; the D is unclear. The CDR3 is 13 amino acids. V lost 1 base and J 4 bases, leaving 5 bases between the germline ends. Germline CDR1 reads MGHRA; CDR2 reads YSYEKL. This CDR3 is CASSQGVNQPQHF. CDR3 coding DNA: TGCGCCAGCAGCCAAGGAGTTAATCAGCCCCAGCATTTT.

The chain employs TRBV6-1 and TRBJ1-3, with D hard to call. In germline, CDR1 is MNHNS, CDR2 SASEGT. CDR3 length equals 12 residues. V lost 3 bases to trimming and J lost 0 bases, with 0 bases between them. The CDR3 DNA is TGTGCCAGCAGTGACTCTGGAAACACCATATATTTT. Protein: CASSDSGNTIYF.

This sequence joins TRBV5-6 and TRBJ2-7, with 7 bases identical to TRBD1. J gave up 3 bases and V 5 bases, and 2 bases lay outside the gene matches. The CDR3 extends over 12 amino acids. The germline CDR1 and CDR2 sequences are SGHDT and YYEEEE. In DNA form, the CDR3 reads TGTGCCAGCAGAAGGACAGGCTACGAGCAGTACTTC. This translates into CASRRTGYEQYF.

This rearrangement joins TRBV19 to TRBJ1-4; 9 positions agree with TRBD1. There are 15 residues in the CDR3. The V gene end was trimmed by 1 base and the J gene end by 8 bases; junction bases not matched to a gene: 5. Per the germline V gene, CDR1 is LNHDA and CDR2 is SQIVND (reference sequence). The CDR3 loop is CASSIGGTGKEKLFF. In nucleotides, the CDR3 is TGTGCCAGTAGTATAGGCGGGACAGGGAAAGAAAAACTGTTTTTT. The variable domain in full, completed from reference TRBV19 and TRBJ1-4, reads DGGITQSPKYLFRKEGQNVTLSCEQNLNHDAMYWYRQDPGQGLRLIYYSQIVNDFQKGDIAEGYSVSREKKESFPLTVTSAQKNPTAFYLCASSIGGTGKEKLFFGSGTQLSVL.

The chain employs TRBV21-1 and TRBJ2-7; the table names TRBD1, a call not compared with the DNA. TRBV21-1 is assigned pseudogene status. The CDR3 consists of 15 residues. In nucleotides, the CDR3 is TGTGCCAGCAGCACACGGCAGGCCGGTTACTACGAGCAGTACTTC. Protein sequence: CASSTRQAGYYEQYF.

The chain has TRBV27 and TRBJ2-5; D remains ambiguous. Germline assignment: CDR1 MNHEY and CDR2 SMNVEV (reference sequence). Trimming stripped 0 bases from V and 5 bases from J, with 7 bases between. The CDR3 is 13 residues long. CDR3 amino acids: CASSLSVGETQYF. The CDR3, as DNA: TGTGCCAGCAGTTTATCAGTAGGGGAGACCCAGTACTTC.

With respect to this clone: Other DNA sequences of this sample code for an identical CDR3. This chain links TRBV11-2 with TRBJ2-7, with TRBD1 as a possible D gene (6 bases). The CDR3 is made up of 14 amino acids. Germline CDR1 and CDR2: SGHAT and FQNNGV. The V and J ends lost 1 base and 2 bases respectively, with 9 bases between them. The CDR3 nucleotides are TGTGCCAGCAGCTTAGTTGCAGGGGCCTACGAGCAGTACTTC. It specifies CASSLVAGAYEQYF.

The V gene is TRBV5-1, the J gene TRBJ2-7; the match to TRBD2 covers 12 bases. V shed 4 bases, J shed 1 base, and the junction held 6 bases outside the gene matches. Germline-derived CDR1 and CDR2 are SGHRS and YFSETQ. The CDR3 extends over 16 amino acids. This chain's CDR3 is CASSVLAGGTSYEQYF. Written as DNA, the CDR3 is TGCGCCAGCAGCGTTCTAGCGGGGGGGACTTCCTACGAGCAGTACTTC.

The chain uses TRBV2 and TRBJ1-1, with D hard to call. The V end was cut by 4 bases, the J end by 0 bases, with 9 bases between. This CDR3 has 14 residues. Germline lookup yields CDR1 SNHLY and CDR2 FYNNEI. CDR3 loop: CASSVEGLNTEAFF. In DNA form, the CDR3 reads TGTGCCAGCAGTGTTGAGGGCTTGAACACTGAAGCTTTCTTT.

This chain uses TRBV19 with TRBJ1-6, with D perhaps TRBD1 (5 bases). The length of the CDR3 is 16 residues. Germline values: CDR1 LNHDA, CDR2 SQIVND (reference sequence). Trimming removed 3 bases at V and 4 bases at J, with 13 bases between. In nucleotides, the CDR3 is TGTGCCAGTAGTATTGGAAGGGGAGTTTATAATTCACCCCTCCACTTT. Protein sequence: CASSIGRGVYNSPLHF.